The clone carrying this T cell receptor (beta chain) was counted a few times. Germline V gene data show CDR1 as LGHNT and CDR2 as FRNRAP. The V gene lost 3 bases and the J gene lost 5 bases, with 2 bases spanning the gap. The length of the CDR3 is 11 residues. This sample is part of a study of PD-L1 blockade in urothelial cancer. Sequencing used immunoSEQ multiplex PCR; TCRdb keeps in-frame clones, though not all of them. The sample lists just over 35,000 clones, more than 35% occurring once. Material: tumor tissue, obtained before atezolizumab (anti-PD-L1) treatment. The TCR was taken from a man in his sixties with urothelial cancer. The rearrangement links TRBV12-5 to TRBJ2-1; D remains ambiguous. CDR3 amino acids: CASGFHNEQFF. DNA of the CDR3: TGTGCTAGTGGTTTCCACAATGAGCAGTTCTTC.